The source of this T cell receptor beta chain is a study of response to subunit inactivated influenza vaccine. General observations from the study: New T cells are recruited in small numbers by each seasonal influenza vaccination, according to the authors' suggestion.

TCRdb reanalysed the RT-PCR reads using MiXCR and keeps one entry per CDR3 protein. This repertoire shows a few hundred thousand distinct CDR3 sequences, 7.2% found once; its top ten account for around 14%. This clonotype was picked up many times. Its antigen is unknown. The CDR3 consists of 11 residues. From germline, CDR1 is DFQATT and CDR2 SNEGSKA (reference sequence). Trimming cost V 3 bases and J 12 bases; bases outside gene matches: 6. Sample: PBMCs from blood, taken roughly 24 months after vaccination. This chain links TRBV20-1 with TRBJ2-3, with TRBD1 matching over 7 bases. The sequence was obtained from a man between 50 and 69 years old who received an inactivated influenza vaccine. In DNA, the CDR3 is TGCAGTGCTAGTCGGACAGGCTTCCAGTATTTT. Residues: CSASRTGFQYF.